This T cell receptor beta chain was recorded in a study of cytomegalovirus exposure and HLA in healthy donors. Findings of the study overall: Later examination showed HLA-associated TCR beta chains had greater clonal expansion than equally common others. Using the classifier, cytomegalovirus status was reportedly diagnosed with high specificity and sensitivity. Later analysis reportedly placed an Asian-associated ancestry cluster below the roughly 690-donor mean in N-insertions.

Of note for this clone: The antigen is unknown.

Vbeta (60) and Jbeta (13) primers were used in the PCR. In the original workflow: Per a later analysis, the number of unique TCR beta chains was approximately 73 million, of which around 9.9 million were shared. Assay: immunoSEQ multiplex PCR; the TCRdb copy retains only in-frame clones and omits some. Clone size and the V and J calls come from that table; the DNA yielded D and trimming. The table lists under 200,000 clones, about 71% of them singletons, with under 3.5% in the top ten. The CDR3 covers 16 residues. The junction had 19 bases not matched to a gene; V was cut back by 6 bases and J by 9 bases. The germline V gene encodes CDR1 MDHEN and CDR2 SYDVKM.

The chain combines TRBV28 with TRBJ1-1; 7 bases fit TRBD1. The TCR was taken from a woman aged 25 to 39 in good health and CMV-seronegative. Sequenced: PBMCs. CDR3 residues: CASSTTSGTVLEQAFF. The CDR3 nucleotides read TGTGCCAGCAGCACAACTTCCGGGACAGTCCTGGAGCAAGCTTTCTTT.